This T cell receptor beta chain is drawn from a study of T cells in Graves' hyperthyroidism and ophthalmopathy. Study-level points and caveats: Most thyroid clonotypes that were expanded above 0.001 also turned up in blood.

TCR beta CDR3 sequences were amplified from RNA transcripts. A set of HTBI primers served as the primers for a first-round RT-PCR of the TCR CDR3. MiXCR, applied by TCRdb to the multiplex PCR reads, yields one record per CDR3 protein. The repertoire has fewer than 600,000 distinct CDR3 sequences, roughly 15% of them found once; the top ten carry 11% to 15%. V lost 6 bases to trimming and J lost 5 bases; unmatched junction nucleotides: 14. The length of the CDR3 is 19 residues. The germline V gene has CDR1 MNHEY and CDR2 SVGEGT. This clonotype was seen many times. Its target is unknown. Stable Graves' hyperthyroidism meant no ophthalmopathy progression within 18 months. Patients having uncontrolled infection, another autoimmune disease, pregnancy or lactation were not included.

Sample: blood. This chain links TRBV6-2 or TRBV6-3 with TRBJ2-2, with TRBD2 matching 14 bases. This TCR came from a woman in her thirties or forties with Graves' hyperthyroidism. The CDR3 DNA sequence: TGTGCCAGCAGCCCCGGGACAGGGACTAGCGGGGGTCGGACCGGGGAGCTGTTTTTT. It translates to CASSPGTGTSGGRTGELFF.